This TCR beta chain stems from a study of regulatory T cells in long-lasting Graves disease. Researchers made TCR beta libraries by using iRepertoire HTBI primers and running Arm-PCR on CDR3 regions. A single record per CDR3 protein comes from TCRdb applying MiXCR to the multiplex PCR reads. The sample includes hundreds of thousands of distinct CDR3 sequences, approximately 15% seen only once; the top ten take over 7%. Time point described: newly diagnosed GD, antithyroid drugs for less than 3 months. There was RNA extracted from PBMCs, and the TCR library was made from it. The same sample was also studied in work on T cells in Graves' hyperthyroidism and ophthalmopathy.

The sequenced sample was peripheral blood mononuclear cells (PBMCs), obtained at new diagnosis, from a patient treated with antithyroid drugs. The sequence was obtained from a middle-aged woman with Graves disease.

The CDR3 DNA reads TGTGCCAGCAGCGTAAGCGGGACTAGCGGGTGGGATGAGCAGTTCTTC. Translating it yields CASSVSGTSGWDEQFF. V and J are TRBV13 and TRBJ2-1; 12 positions match TRBD2. The CDR3 has 16 residues. CDR1 is PRHDT and CDR2 is FYEKMQ in the germline V gene (reference sequence). Germline trimming cut 5 bases from V and 8 bases from J; bases unmatched to any gene: 10. The entire variable domain, with the rest obtained from reference TRBV13 and TRBJ2-1, is as follows: AAGVIQSPRHLIKEKRETATLKCYPIPRHDTVYWYQQGPGQDPQFLISFYEKMQSDKGSIPDRFSAQQFSDYHSELNMSSLELGDSALYFCASSVSGTSGWDEQFFGPGTRLTVL.